The present T cell receptor (beta chain) was sequenced within a study of liver allograft versus peripheral blood T cells. Study as a whole: Graft-liver T cell receptor repertoires were compared against recipient peripheral blood repertoires. General study results and limits: There were reportedly differences between T cell receptor repertoires inside liver allografts and those in peripheral blood.

This clonotype is classed as medium-sized. Antigen unknown. Via MiXCR, TCRdb re-called the reads, giving one row per CDR3 protein. The sample has about 1,700 distinct CDR3 sequences, about 15% seen once. Looked up from germline, CDR1 is LNHDA and CDR2 is SQIVND (reference sequence). J lost 15 bases, V lost 4 bases, and 15 bases had no gene match. CDR3 length: 14 amino acids. This clonotype was obtained from a human patient who had a liver transplant. Some T cells here may be from the graft donor. J is TRBJ2-1 and V is TRBV19, with 7 nucleotides matching TRBD1. CDR3 in amino acids: CASSTGQSSGGRFF. DNA of the CDR3: TGTGCCAGTAGTACGGGACAATCGTCAGGGGGTAGGTTCTTC.